This T cell receptor beta chain was captured by sequencing in a study of shared clonotypes between healthy human individuals. Findings and caveats of the study: Only a few donors were included, so the genetic and exposure-history diversity represented was limited.

On this clone itself: What it binds is not known.

Replicate PCRs from sorted subsets contained about 200 ng DNA, which is 29,000 or so T cell genomes. Assay used: immunoSEQ multiplex PCR; TCRdb lists only in-frame clones, some missing. This sample has some 2.1 million clones, with about 93% found just once. Naive CD8 cells lacked CD45RO, underwent positive selection for CCR7 and left out terminally differentiated effector memory CD45RA+ cells. Deletions cut 4 bases from V and 4 bases from J, with 14 bases between. Looked up from germline, CDR1 is SEHNR and CDR2 is FQNEAQ (reference sequence). The CDR3 covers 14 residues. Sequenced input: naive CD8+ T cells from PBMCs. This receptor was obtained from a man between 18 and 35 years old in good health. Some clones in this sample may be carry-over from other donors' samples. The chain carries TRBV7-9 and TRBJ2-7; D possibly corresponds to TRBD1 (5 bases). CDR3 coding DNA: TGTGCCAGCAGCTCACTCCCGACAGTGTACGAGCAGTACTTC. This sequence encodes CASSSLPTVYEQYF.